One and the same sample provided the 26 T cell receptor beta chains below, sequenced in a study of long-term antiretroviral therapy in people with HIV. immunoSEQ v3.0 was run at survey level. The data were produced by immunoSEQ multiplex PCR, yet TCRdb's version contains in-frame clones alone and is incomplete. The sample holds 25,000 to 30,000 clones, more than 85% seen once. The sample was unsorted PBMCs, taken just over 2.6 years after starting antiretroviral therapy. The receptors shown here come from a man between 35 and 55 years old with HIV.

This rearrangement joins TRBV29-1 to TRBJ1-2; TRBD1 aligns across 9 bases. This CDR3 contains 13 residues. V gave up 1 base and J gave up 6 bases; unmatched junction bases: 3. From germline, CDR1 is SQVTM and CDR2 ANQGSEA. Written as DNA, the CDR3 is TGCAGCGTTGAAGGGACAGGGGTTGATGGCTACACCTTC. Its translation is CSVEGTGVDGYTF. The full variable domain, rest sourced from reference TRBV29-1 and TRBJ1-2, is SAVISQKPSRDICQRGTSLTIQCQVDSQVTMMFWYRQQPGQSLTLIATANQGSEATYESGFVIDKFPISRPNLTFSTLTVSNMSPEDSSIYLCSVEGTGVDGYTFGSGTRLTVV.

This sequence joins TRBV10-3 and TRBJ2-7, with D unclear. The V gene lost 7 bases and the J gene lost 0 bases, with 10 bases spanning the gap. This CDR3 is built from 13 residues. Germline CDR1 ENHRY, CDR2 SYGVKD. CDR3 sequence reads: CAIMAASSYEQYF. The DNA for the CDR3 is TGTGCCATCATGGCAGCGAGCTCCTACGAGCAGTACTTC.

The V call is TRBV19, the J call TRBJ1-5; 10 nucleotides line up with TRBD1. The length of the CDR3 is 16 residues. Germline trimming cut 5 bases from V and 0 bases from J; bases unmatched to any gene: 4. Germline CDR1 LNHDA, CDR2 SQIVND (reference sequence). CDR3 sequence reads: CASSPGTGDSNQPQHF. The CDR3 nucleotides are TGTGCCAGTAGTCCCGGGACAGGGGATAGCAATCAGCCCCAGCATTTT. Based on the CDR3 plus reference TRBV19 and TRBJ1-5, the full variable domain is DGGITQSPKYLFRKEGQNVTLSCEQNLNHDAMYWYRQDPGQGLRLIYYSQIVNDFQKGDIAEGYSVSREKKESFPLTVTSAQKNPTAFYLCASSPGTGDSNQPQHFGDGTRLSIL.

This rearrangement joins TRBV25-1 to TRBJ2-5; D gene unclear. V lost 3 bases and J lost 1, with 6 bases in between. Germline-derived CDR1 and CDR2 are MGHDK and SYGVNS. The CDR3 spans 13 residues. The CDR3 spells CASSDILQETQYF. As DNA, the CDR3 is TGTGCCAGCAGTGACATACTCCAAGAGACCCAGTACTTC.

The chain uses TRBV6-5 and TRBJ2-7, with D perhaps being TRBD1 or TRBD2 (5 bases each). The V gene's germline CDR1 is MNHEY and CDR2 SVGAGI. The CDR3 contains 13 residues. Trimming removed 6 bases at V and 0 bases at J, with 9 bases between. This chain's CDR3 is CASRRDGSYEQYF. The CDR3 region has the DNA TGTGCCAGCAGAAGGGACGGCTCCTACGAGCAGTACTTC.

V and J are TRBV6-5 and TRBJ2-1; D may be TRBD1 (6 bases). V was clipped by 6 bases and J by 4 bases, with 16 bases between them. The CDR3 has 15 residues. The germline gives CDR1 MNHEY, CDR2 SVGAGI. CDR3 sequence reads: CASRPQGVGYNEQFF. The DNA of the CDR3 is TGTGCCAGCAGGCCACAGGGTGTGGGGTACAATGAGCAGTTCTTC.

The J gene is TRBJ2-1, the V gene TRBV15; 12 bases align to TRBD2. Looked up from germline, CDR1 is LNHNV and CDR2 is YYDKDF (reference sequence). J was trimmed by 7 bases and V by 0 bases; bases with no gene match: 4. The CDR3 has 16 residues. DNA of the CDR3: TGTGCCACCAGCAGAGACCTAGCGGGGGGGCCGAATGAGCAGTTCTTC. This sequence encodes CATSRDLAGGPNEQFF.

The CDR3, as DNA: TGTGCCAGTAGTATAGCGGGGGACATTAACTATGGCTACACCTTC. As protein: CASSIAGDINYGYTF. The chain uses TRBV19 and TRBJ1-2, with D perhaps matching TRBD1 (6 bases). This CDR3 has 15 amino acids. The V and J ends lost 1 base and 1 base respectively, with 10 bases between them. From germline, CDR1 is LNHDA and CDR2 SQIVND (reference sequence).

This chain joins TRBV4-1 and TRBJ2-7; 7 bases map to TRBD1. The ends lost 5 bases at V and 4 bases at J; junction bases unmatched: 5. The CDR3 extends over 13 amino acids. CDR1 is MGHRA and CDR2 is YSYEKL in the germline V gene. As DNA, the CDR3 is TGCGCCAGCAGCGTCCGACAGGGTTACGAGCAGTACTTC. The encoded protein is CASSVRQGYEQYF.

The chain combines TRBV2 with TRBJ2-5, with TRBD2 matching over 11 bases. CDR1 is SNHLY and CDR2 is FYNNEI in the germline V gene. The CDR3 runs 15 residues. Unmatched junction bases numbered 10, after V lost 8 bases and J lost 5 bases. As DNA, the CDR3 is TGTGCCAGCCGACGGACTAGCGGGTTGGGGGAGACCCAGTACTTC. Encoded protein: CASRRTSGLGETQYF.

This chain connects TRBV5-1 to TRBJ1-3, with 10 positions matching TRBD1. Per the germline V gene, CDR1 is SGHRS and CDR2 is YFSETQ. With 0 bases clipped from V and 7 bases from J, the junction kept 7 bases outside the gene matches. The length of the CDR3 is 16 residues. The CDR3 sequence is CASSLVGTGDRNTIYF. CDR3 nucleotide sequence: TGCGCCAGCAGCTTGGTCGGGACAGGGGATAGGAACACCATATATTTT.

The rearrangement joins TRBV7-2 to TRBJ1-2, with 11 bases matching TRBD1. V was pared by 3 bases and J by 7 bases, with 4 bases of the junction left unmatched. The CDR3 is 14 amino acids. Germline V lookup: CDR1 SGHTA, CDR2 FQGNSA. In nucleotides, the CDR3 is TGTGCCAGCAGCTTGGACAGGGGGCCTGGTGGCTACACCTTC. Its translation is CASSLDRGPGGYTF.

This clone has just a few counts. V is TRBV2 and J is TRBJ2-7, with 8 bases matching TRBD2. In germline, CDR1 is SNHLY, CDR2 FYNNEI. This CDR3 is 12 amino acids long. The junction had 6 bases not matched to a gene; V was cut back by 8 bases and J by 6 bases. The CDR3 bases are TGTGCCAGCGGGGACGGGAGGGGCGAGCAGTACTTC. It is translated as CASGDGRGEQYF.

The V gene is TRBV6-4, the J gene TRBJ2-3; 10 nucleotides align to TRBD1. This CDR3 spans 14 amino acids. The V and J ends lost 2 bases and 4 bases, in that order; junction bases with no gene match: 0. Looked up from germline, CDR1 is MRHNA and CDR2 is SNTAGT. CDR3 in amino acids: CASSDGQGADTQYF. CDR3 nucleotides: TGTGCCAGCAGTGACGGACAGGGGGCAGATACGCAGTATTTT.

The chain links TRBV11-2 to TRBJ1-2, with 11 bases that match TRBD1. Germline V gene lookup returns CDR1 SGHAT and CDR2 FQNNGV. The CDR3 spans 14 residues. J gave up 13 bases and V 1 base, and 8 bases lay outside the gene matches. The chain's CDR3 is CASSLAGTGGIATF. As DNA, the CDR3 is TGTGCCAGCAGCTTAGCCGGGACAGGGGGAATTGCCACCTTC.

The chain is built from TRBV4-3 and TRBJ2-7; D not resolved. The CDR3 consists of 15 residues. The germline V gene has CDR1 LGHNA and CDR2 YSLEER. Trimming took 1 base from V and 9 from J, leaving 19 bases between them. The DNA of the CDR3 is TGCGCCAGCAGCCAAGGTTTAGTAGACCTACGAGGGCAGTACTTC. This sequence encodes CASSQGLVDLRGQYF.

The CDR3 nucleotides are TGTGCCAGTAGTATAGACGGACGCGGGAAAAACATTCAGTACTTC. This translates into CASSIDGRGKNIQYF. This chain joins TRBV19 and TRBJ2-4; perhaps TRBD2 as D (5 bases). Germline-derived CDR1 and CDR2 are LNHDA and SQIVND (reference sequence). CDR3 length: 15 residues. V lost 0 bases and J 4 bases, leaving 10 bases between the germline ends.

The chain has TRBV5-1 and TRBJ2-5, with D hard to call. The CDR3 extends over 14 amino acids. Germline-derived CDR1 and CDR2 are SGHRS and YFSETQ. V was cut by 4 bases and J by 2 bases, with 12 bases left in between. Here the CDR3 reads CASSPTPGQETQYF. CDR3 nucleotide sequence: TGCGCCAGCAGCCCGACTCCCGGGCAAGAGACCCAGTACTTC.

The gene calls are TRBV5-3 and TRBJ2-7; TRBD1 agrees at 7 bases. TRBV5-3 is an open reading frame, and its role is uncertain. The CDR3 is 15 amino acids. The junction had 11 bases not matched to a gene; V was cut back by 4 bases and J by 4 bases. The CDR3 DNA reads TGTGCCAGAAGCCAAAAATCGACAGGGCCGTACGAGCAGTACTTC. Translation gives CARSQKSTGPYEQYF.

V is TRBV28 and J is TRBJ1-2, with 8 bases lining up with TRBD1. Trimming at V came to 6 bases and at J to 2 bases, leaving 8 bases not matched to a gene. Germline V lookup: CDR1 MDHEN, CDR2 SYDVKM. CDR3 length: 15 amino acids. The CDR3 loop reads CASSLPGQVNYGYTF. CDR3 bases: TGTGCCAGCAGCCTGCCGGGACAGGTGAACTATGGCTACACCTTC.

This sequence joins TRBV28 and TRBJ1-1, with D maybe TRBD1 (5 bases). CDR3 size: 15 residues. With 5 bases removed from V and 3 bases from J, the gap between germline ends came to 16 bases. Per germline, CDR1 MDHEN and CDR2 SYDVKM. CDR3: CASSPQDRLYTEAFF. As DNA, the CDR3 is TGTGCCAGCAGTCCTCAAGACAGACTCTACACTGAAGCTTTCTTT.

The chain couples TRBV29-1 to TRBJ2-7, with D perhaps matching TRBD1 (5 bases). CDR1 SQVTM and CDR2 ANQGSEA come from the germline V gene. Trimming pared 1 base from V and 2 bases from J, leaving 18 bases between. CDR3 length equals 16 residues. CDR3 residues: CSVEGLSDSEAYEQYF. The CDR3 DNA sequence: TGCAGCGTTGAAGGTCTCTCAGACAGCGAAGCCTACGAGCAGTACTTC.

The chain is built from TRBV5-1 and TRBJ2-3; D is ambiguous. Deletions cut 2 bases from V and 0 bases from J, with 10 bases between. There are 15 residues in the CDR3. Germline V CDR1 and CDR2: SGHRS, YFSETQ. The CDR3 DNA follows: TGCGCCAGCAGCTTAGGAGATACTAGCACAGATACGCAGTATTTT. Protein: CASSLGDTSTDTQYF. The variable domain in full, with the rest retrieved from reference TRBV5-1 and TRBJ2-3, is KAGVTQTPRYLIKTRGQQVTLSCSPISGHRSVSWYQQTPGQGLQFLFEYFSETQRNKGNFPGRFSGRQFSNSRSEMNVSTLELGDSALYLCASSLGDTSTDTQYFGPGTRLTVL.

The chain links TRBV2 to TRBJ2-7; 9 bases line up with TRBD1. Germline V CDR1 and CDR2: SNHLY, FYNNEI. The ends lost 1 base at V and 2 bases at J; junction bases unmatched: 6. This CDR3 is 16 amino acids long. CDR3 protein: CASSEGTGTGPYEQYF. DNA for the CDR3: TGTGCCAGCAGTGAAGGAACCGGGACAGGGCCCTACGAGCAGTACTTC.

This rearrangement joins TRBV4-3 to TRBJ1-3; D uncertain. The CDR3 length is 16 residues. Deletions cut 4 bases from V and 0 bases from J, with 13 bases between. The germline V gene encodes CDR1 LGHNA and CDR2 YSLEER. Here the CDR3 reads CASSRRLGSSGNTIYF. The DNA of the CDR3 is TGCGCCAGCAGCCGGCGACTTGGGAGCTCTGGAAACACCATATATTTT.

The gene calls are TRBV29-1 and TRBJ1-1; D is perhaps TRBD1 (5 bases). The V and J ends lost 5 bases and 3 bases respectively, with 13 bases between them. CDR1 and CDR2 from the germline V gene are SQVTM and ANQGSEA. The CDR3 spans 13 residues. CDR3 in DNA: TGCAGCGTTTGGGGGGGAACGTACACTGAAGCTTTCTTT. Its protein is CSVWGGTYTEAFF.